This T cell receptor (beta chain) was recovered during a study of cytomegalovirus exposure and HLA in healthy donors. At the level of the study: Out of 170 million or so T cells, an earlier analysis found 117 million unique TCR beta sequences in total. General study findings and limits: Later analysis showed TCR association rates varying by HLA locus, highest for DRB1 and lowest for HLA-C. Per published reports, the classifier diagnosed cytomegalovirus status with high specificity and sensitivity.

Details on this clone: The target antigen is unknown.

The germline V gene encodes CDR1 SGHVS and CDR2 FNYEAQ. This CDR3 is 14 amino acids long. J gave up 3 bases and V 2 bases, and 0 bases lay outside the gene matches. PCR employed 60 Vbeta and 13 Jbeta primers. Assay used: immunoSEQ multiplex PCR; TCRdb lists only in-frame clones, some missing. Of about 120,000 clones listed, roughly 70% are singletons. While unrecorded immune exposures were likely, the donors were nominally healthy when sampled. This chain joins TRBV7-6 and TRBJ1-3, with 8 bases fitting TRBD1. The sequencing input was PBMCs. The source of this sequence is a woman aged 40-49 years in good health and CMV-seropositive. The CDR3 sequence is CASSLTGGGNTIYF. CDR3 sequence (DNA): TGTGCCAGCAGCTTAACAGGGGGTGGAAACACCATATATTTT.